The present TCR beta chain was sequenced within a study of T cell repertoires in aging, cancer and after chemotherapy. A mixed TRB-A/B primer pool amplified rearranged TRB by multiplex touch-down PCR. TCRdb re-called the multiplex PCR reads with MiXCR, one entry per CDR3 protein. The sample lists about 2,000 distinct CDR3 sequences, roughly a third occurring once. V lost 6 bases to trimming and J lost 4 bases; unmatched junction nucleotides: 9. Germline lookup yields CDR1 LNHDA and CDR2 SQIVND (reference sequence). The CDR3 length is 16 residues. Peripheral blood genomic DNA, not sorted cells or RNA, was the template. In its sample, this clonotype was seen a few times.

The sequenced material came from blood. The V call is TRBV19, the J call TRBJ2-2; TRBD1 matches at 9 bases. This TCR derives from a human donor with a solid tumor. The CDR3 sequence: CASSYAGTGRTGELFF. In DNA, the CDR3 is TGTGCCAGTAGCTACGCCGGGACAGGGCGCACCGGGGAGCTGTTTTTT.